At least ten counts were recorded for the clone carrying this TCR beta chain. This entry comes from a study of T cells in Graves' hyperthyroidism and ophthalmopathy. Whole-study context: Prior to any treatment, at the point of initial diagnosis, peripheral blood was collected.

V lost 4 bases to trimming and J lost 0 bases; unmatched junction nucleotides: 7. This CDR3 region has 16 residues. CDR1 is LGHDT and CDR2 is YNNKEL in the germline V gene (reference sequence). Researchers took RNA transcripts and amplified the TCR beta CDR3 regions from them. First-round RT-PCR of the TCR CDR3 relied on the HTBI primer set. TCRdb fed the multiplex PCR reads into MiXCR, producing one record per CDR3 protein. The data contain a few hundred thousand distinct CDR3 sequences, about 18% of them singletons. Sequenced input: blood. The rearrangement links TRBV3-1 to TRBJ1-1; 8 nucleotides agree with TRBD1. This clonotype originated in a man aged 18 to 30 with Graves' ophthalmopathy. The CDR3 DNA reads TGTGCCAGCAGCCGCGGACAGGGACTCATGAACACTGAAGCTTTCTTT. Residues: CASSRGQGLMNTEAFF.